This TCR beta chain was identified in a study of shared clonotypes between healthy human individuals. Study as a whole: Each donor's CD4 naive and CD4 memory cells filled three plates apiece, CD8 naive two, and CD8 memory one. Points from the study as a whole: The four-donor shared clonotypes exceeded non-shared clonotypes in generation probability, with non-shared ones scoring lower. Among donors, clonotype sharing was expected to be affected by sequencing depth.

Note on this clone: Its antigen is still unknown.

The V end was cut by 1 base, the J end by 2 bases, with 5 bases between. The germline CDR1 and CDR2 sequences are SGHVS and FQNEAQ. This CDR3 is built from 14 residues. A deep-level run was used for the assay. The method was immunoSEQ multiplex PCR; TCRdb's version includes in-frame clones alone and lacks a portion of them. The sample has roughly 2,500,000 clones; roughly 93% are singletons. Sequenced sample: naive CD4+ T cells from PBMCs. Described subset: CD45RA+ positively selected. The chain links TRBV7-8 to TRBJ2-2; D not resolved. This TCR was sampled from a man aged 18 to 35 in good health. Some clones in this sample may be carry-over from other donors' samples. The CDR3 protein is CASSLDSNTGELFF. DNA of the CDR3: TGTGCCAGCAGCTTAGACAGTAACACCGGGGAGCTGTTTTTT. The full variable domain, with the rest looked up from reference TRBV7-8 and TRBJ2-2, is GAGVSQSPRYKVAKRGQDVALRCDPISGHVSLFWYQQALGQGPEFLTYFQNEAQLDKSGLPSDRFFAERPEGSVSTLKIQRTQQEDSAVYLCASSLDSNTGELFFGEGSRLTVL.